The sequence of this T cell receptor (beta chain) was determined in a study of blood T cell repertoires in COVID-19 (dated by TCRdb to the early 2020s). Study-level background: Samples from collaborators originated in the United States, Italy and Spain and spanned both the acute and convalescent phases of COVID-19. HLA class I and class II types, where available, came from metadata supplied by the sample provider rather than from assay-based typing. The repertoires were released in a freely available public database intended as a resource for research on the immune response to SARS-CoV-2. Nearly every sample came with metadata listing a de-identified subject ID, COVID-19 status, age in years and sex. The samples were drawn from the first 160 participants of the ongoing ImmuneRACE study and from over a thousand subjects provided by 6 global collaborators. The prospective study material was composed of cDNA or gDNA derived from T cells, B-cell-depleted T cells, or PBMCs. Subjects who had been exposed to COVID-19, were actively infected with it, or had recovered from it provided the deeply sampled blood TCRbeta repertoires that made up the dataset.

Enrolling through a virtual design, the prospective study's participants ranged in age from roughly 18 to 90 years and lived across about two dozen United States geographic areas. In the prospective study, cohorts were assigned on the basis of participant-reported clinical history obtained from a screening survey and a study questionnaire. For ImmuneRACE Cohort 3, a participant was defined as recovered based on two consecutive negative NP/OP PCR tests, clearance by a healthcare professional, or resolution of symptoms. In the prospective study, mobile phlebotomists collected whole blood, serum and a nasopharyngeal or oropharyngeal swab from each participant. Over a roughly two-month period, participants in the prospective study had the option of providing additional blood draws and questionnaires. Before DNA extraction, blood samples from the prospective study were shipped at room temperature or frozen.

TCRbeta CDR3 regions were amplified from genomic DNA by means of the immunoSEQ Assay, a bias-controlled multiplex PCR. On the study's bioinformatics: The number of nucleated cells in each sample was estimated from the amplification of reference gene primers within the assay. To quantify the absolute abundance of each unique TCRbeta CDR3 rearrangement, sequence reads were collapsed and filtered. For each sample, productive Simpson clonality was calculated by taking the square root of Simpson's diversity index across productive rearrangements. The immuneACCESS repertoire file appears here via TCRdb, limited to in-frame rearrangements. These files lack a portion of the clones; in checked studies, under half of the deficit traces to unresolved V genes, and the cause of the others is not known. V and J calls plus clone size are reproduced from that table; the DNA served to infer D and trimming. Recorded for this sample are under 300,000 clones; around nine tenths of them occurred a single time. The ten largest clonotypes hold approximately 9% of the sample.

The paper as a whole reports these results and caveats: Clinical and demographic metadata were provided uncurated, with the amount varying by source and participant.

On this clone: What antigen it recognizes has not been identified. Base qualities are not provided; no much larger clone lies one nucleotide away.

The germline V end is reduced by 0 bases and the J end by 7 bases; junction bases left unmatched: 5. The CDR3 contains 14 residues, cysteine and phenylalanine counted. Only the CDR3 portion is preserved as DNA: 42 bases, with reading frame beginning at the first base. From the germline V gene, CDR1 is MGHRA and CDR2 is YSYEKL. The specimen was PBMCs or T cells enriched from blood (not recorded which). The clonotype originates from a man aged 40-55 years who had recovered from COVID-19. The chain links TRBV4-1 with TRBJ1-1; 7 nucleotides in the junction match TRBD1. CDR3 reads: CASSQEQTGIEAFF. The base sequence is TGCGCCAGCAGCCAAGAGCAGACAGGGATTGAAGCTTTCTTT.